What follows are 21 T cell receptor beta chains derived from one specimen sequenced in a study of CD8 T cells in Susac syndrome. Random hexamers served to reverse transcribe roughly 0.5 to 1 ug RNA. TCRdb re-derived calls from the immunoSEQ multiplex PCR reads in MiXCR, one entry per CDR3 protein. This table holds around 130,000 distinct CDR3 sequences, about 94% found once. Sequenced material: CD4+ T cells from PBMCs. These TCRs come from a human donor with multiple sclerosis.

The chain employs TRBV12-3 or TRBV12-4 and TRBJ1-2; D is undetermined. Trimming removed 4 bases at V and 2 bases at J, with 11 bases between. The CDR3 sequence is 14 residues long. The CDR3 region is CASSSLATNYGYTF. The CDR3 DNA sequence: TGTGCCAGCAGTTCCTTAGCCACAAACTATGGCTACACCTTC.

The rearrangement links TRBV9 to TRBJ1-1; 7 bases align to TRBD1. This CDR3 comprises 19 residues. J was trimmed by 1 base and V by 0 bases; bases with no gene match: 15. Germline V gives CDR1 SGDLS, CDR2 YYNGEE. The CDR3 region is CASSVVGRGGGRANTEAFF. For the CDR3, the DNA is TGTGCCAGCAGCGTAGTTGGGAGAGGAGGGGGCCGGGCGAACACTGAAGCTTTCTTT.

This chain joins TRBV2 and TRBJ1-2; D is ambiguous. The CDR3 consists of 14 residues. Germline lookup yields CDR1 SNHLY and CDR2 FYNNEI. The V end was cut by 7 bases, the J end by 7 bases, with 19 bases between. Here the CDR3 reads CASIVEQAPGGYTF. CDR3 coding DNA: TGTGCCAGCATTGTGGAGCAAGCGCCCGGTGGCTACACCTTC.

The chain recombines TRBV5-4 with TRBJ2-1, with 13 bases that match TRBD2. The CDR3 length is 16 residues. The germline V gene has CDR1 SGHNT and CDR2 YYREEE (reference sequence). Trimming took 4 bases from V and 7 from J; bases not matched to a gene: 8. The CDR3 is CASSPGTSGELNEQFF. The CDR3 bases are TGTGCCAGCAGCCCAGGGACTAGCGGGGAATTGAATGAGCAGTTCTTC.

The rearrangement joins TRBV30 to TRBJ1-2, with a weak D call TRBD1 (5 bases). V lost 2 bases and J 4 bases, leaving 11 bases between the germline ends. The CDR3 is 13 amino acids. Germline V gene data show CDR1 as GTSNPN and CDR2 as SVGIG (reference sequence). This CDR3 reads CAWSPRQIYGYTF. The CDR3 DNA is TGTGCCTGGAGTCCTCGACAGATCTATGGCTACACCTTC.

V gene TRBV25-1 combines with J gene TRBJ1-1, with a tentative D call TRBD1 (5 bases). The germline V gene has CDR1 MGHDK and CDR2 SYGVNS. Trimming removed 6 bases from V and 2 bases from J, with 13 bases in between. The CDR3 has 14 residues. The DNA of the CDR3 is TGTGCCAGCAGGGCGACAGCGACTAACACTGAAGCTTTCTTT. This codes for CASRATATNTEAFF.

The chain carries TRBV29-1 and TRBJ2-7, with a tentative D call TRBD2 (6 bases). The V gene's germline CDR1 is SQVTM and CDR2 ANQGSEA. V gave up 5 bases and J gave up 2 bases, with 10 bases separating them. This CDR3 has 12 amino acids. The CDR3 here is CSVSGEAYEQYF. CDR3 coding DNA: TGCAGCGTTAGTGGGGAGGCCTACGAGCAGTACTTC.

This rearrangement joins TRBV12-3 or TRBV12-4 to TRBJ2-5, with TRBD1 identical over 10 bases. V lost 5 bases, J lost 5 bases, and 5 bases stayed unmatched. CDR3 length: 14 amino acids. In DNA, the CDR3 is TGTGCCAGCAGTCTGACAGGGGGCGGGGAGACCCAGTACTTC. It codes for CASSLTGGGETQYF.

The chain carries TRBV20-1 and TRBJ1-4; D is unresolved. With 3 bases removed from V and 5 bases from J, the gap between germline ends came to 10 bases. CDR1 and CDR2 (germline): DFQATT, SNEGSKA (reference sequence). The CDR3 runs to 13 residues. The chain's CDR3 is CSARVAWNEKLFF. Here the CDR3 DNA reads TGCAGTGCTAGGGTTGCCTGGAATGAAAAACTGTTTTTT.

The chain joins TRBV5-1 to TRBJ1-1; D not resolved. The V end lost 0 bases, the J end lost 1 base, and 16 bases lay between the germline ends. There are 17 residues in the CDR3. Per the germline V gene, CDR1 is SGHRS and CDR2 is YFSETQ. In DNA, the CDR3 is TGCGCCAGCAGCTTGGCTGAGAAGGGCCAAACGAACACTGAAGCTTTCTTT. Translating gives CASSLAEKGQTNTEAFF.

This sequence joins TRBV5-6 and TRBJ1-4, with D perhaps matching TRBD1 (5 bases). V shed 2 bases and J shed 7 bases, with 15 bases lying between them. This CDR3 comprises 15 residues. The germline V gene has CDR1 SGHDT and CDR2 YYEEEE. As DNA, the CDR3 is TGTGCCAGCAGCTTCTCGGGACTGGAAGGTGAAAAACTGTTTTTT. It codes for CASSFSGLEGEKLFF.

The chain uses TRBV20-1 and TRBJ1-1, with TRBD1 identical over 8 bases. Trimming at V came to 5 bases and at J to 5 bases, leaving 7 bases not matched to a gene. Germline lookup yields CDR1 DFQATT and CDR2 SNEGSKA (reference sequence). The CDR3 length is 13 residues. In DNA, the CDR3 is TGCAGTGCTGCGCAGGGGGCGGGAACTGAAGCTTTCTTT. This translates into CSAAQGAGTEAFF.

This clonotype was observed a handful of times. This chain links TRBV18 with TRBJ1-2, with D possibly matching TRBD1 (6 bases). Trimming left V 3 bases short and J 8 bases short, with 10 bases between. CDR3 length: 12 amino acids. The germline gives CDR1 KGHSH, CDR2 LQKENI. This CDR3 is CASSPTGYGYTF. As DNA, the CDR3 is TGTGCCAGCTCACCGACAGGATACGGCTACACCTTC.

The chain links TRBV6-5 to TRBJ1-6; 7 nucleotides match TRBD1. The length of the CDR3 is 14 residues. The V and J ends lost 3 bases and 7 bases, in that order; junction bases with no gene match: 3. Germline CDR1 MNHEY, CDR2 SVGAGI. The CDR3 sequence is CASSYGTENSPLHF. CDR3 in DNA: TGTGCCAGCAGTTATGGGACAGAAAATTCACCCCTCCACTTT.

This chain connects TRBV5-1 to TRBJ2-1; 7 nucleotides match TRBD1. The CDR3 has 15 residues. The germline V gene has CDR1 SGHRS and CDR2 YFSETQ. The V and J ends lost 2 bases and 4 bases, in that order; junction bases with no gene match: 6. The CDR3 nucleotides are TGCGCCAGCAGCTTAGGGACAGTAGCGTACAATGAGCAGTTCTTC. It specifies CASSLGTVAYNEQFF.

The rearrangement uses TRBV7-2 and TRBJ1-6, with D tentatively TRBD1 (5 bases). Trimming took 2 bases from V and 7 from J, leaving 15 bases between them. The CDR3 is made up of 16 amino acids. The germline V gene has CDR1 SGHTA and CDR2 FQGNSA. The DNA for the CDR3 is TGTGCCAGCAGCTTATCTCTATTCCGGGGGAATTCACCCCTCCACTTT. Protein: CASSLSLFRGNSPLHF.

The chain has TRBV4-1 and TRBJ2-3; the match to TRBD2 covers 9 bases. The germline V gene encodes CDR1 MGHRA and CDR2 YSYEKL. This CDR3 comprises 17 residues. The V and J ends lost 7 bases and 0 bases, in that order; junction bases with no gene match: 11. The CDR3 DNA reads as TGCGCCAGCAAGGGGCTAGCGGGAATCAGTAGCACAGATACGCAGTATTTT. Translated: CASKGLAGISSTDTQYF.

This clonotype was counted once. Here the CDR3 DNA reads TGTGCCAGCAGCCCGCCTACACTCGGTGAAAAACTGTTTTTT. It yields the protein CASSPPTLGEKLFF. The chain couples TRBV7-9 to TRBJ1-4; no definite D call. Trimming took 5 bases from V and 7 from J, leaving 14 bases between them. CDR3 size: 14 residues. Germline V CDR1 and CDR2: SEHNR, FQNEAQ (reference sequence).

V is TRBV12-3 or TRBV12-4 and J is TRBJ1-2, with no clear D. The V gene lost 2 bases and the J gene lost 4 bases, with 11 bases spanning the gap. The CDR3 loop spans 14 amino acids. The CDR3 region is CASSLRAGIYGYTF. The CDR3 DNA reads TGTGCCAGCAGTTTAAGGGCAGGAATCTATGGCTACACCTTC.

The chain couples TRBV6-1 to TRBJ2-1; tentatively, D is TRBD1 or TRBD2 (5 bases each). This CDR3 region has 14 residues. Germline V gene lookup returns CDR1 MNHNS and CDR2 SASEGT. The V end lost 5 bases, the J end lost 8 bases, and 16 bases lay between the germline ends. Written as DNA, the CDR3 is TGTGCCAGCAGTTTTGAGCTGAGGGGCGATGAGCAGTTCTTC. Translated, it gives CASSFELRGDEQFF.

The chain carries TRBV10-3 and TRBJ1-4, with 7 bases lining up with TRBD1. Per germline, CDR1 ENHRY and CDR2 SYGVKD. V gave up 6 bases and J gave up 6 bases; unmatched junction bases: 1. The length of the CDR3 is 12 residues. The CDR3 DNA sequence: TGTGCCATCAGAGACAGGGATGAAAAACTGTTTTTT. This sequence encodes CAIRDRDEKLFF.